This TCR beta chain appears in the sequencing data of a study of blood T cell repertoires in COVID-19. Germline CDR1 reads LNHDA; CDR2 reads SQIVND (reference sequence). The trim removed 7 bases at V and 0 bases at J, leaving 6 bases unmatched. This CDR3 region has 15 residues. As processed by the authors: Amplified reference gene primers provided the basis for estimating nucleated cell counts. Assay used: immunoSEQ multiplex PCR; TCRdb lists only in-frame clones, some missing. The V and J calls and clone size are taken from that table; D and trimming were inferred from the DNA. The top ten clones hold about 2.6% of a sample with about 220,000 clones, around 90% of them seen once. Cohorts were determined from participant-reported clinical history.

V and J are TRBV19 and TRBJ1-5; 7 nucleotides align to TRBD1. This clonotype was sampled from a woman aged 30 to 39 who had recovered from COVID-19. Source material: PBMCs or T cells enriched from blood (not recorded which). The CDR3 DNA sequence: TGTGCCAGTACCAAGACAGGGATTAGCAATCAGCCCCAGCATTTT. Encoded protein: CASTKTGISNQPQHF.